The next 8 T cell receptor beta chains were all read from a single sample in a study of technical replicates of blood from several donors. This table comes from immunoSEQ multiplex PCR, and its TCRdb copy is limited to in-frame clones, with some not included. Here the sample spans 50,000 to 80,000 clones, roughly 88% being singletons. Sequenced material: PBMCs. These receptors all stem from a human donor in good health. Some clones in this sample may be carry-over from other donors' samples.

This clone appeared once. V gene TRBV29-1 combines with J gene TRBJ2-3; TRBD2 aligns across 8 bases. The CDR3 is made up of 12 amino acids. V was clipped by 5 bases and J by 11 bases; unmatched bases: 9. CDR1 is SQVTM and CDR2 is ANQGSEA in the germline V gene. The DNA for the CDR3 is TGCAGCGTTCAAGGACTAGCCCTGGGGCAGTATTTT. Translating it yields CSVQGLALGQYF.

This chain uses TRBV12-5 with TRBJ1-2; D is unclear. Trimming removed 0 bases from V and 0 bases from J, with 8 bases in between. This CDR3 has 15 amino acids. CDR1 is LGHNT, CDR2 FRNRAP, per germline. The DNA for the CDR3 is TGTGCTAGTGGTTTGGTAGTGCGATCTAACTATGGCTACACCTTC. Translating it yields CASGLVVRSNYGYTF. Complete variable domain (other parts from reference TRBV12-5 and TRBJ1-2): DARVTQTPRHKVTEMGQEVTMRCQPILGHNTVFWYRQTMMQGLELLAYFRNRAPLDDSGMPKDRFSAEMPDATLATLKIQPSEPRDSAVYFCASGLVVRSNYGYTFGSGTRLTVV.

The gene calls are TRBV7-3 and TRBJ2-7, with D maybe TRBD1 (6 bases). The CDR3 has 14 residues. V dropped 5 bases and J dropped 7 bases, with 18 bases sitting between them. Germline values: CDR1 SGHTA, CDR2 FQGTGA. CDR3 sequence reads: CASSPRGMDGEQYF. DNA of the CDR3: TGTGCCAGCAGCCCGAGGGGGATGGACGGAGAGCAGTACTTC.

This chain uses TRBV7-2 with TRBJ1-1; D unclear. CDR3 length: 12 amino acids. CDR1 and CDR2 (germline): SGHTA, FQGNSA. The V gene lost 1 base and the J gene lost 11 bases, with 11 bases spanning the gap. Here the CDR3 DNA reads TGTGCCAGCAGCTTAGAAATCCCTCCGGCTTTCTTT. Its protein product is CASSLEIPPAFF.

The chain couples TRBV5-4 to TRBJ1-4; 10 bases match TRBD1. Losses at the gene ends were 1 base for V and 6 bases for J; bases not matched to a gene: 6. Germline CDR1 is SGHNT and CDR2 is YYREEE (reference sequence). The CDR3 is made up of 16 amino acids. In nucleotides, the CDR3 is TGTGCCAGCAGCTTGCACCAGGACAGGGGGTATGAAAAACTGTTTTTT. The encoded protein is CASSLHQDRGYEKLFF.

The chain couples TRBV4-3 to TRBJ2-7; 13 bases match TRBD2. This CDR3 contains 16 residues. Germline V gene lookup returns CDR1 LGHNA and CDR2 YSLEER. J was trimmed by 1 base and V by 1 base; bases with no gene match: 1. Here the CDR3 DNA reads TGCGCCAGCAGCCAAGGGGGACTAGCGGGATCCTACGAGCAGTACTTC. Encoded protein: CASSQGGLAGSYEQYF.

V usage is TRBV5-1 and J usage is TRBJ2-5; no clear D. The length of the CDR3 is 14 residues. Per the germline V gene, CDR1 is SGHRS and CDR2 is YFSETQ. V was cut by 0 bases and J by 5 bases, with 11 bases left in between. The CDR3 spells CASSLVAERETQYF. In DNA, the CDR3 is TGCGCCAGCAGCTTGGTAGCAGAGAGGGAGACCCAGTACTTC.

V gene TRBV18 combines with J gene TRBJ2-7; 7 positions match TRBD2. This CDR3 contains 14 residues. The germline V gene encodes CDR1 KGHSH and CDR2 LQKENI. J gave up 3 bases and V 4 bases, and 6 bases lay outside the gene matches. The CDR3 region is CASSHRGEGYEQYF. DNA of the CDR3: TGTGCCAGCTCACATAGAGGGGAGGGCTACGAGCAGTACTTC. Complete variable domain (other parts from reference TRBV18 and TRBJ2-7): NAGVMQNPRHLVRRRGQEARLRCSPMKGHSHVYWYRQLPEEGLKFMVYLQKENIIDESGMPKERFSAEFPKEGPSILRIQQVVRGDSAAYFCASSHRGEGYEQYFGPGTRLTVT.